Listed below are T cell receptor beta chains from one sample, sequenced in a study of T-cell memory formation after mild COVID-19. TCRdb passed the 5' RACE reads through MiXCR, listing each CDR3 protein once. This table has just under 550,000 distinct CDR3 sequences, roughly 20% appearing once. Sequenced sample: PBMCs or a T cell subset sorted from them (not recorded which). These receptors all stem from an adult woman who had mild COVID-19 (a few samples of this study predate the infection). Cell type and time point are not known. Both conserved end residues are part of each CDR3. A D gene is named only where the DNA matches it firmly. Clone size is shown for a subset of rows, as once, few, many or a class of expanded clone.

>TRBD2|TRBJ2-2|.|TRBV11-2
CASSLDRRGGLAGRTGELFF
TGTGCCAGCAGCTTAGATCGACGCGGGGGACTAGCGGGACGAACCGGGGAGCTGTTTTTT
>.|TRBJ2-7|few|TRBV5-1
CASSLEPTSSYEQYF
TGCGCCAGCAGCTTGGAACCGACTAGCTCCTACGAGCAGTACTTC
>TRBD1|TRBJ2-1|many|TRBV7-9
CASSPGQGRYNEQFF
TGTGCCAGCAGCCCCGGACAGGGGCGCTACAATGAGCAGTTCTTC
>TRBD1|TRBJ2-6|.|TRBV2
CASSKIQGTSGANVLTF
TGTGCCAGCAGTAAGATACAGGGGACCTCTGGGGCCAACGTCCTGACTTTC
>.|TRBJ2-3|few|TRBV20-1
CSAHRTDTQYF
TGCAGTGCTCACCGGACAGATACGCAGTATTTT
>.|TRBJ1-2|few|TRBV6-5
CASSPPGVLGYTF
TGTGCCAGCAGCCCACCGGGGGTCCTAGGCTACACCTTC
>.|TRBJ2-1|.|TRBV9
CASSVEVRGPNNEQFF
TGTGCCAGCAGCGTAGAGGTGCGGGGACCGAACAATGAGCAGTTCTTC
>.|TRBJ2-5|.|TRBV4-2
CASSQDPYQETQYF
TGTGCCAGCAGCCAAGACCCCTACCAAGAGACCCAGTACTTC
>TRBD1|TRBJ2-2|.|TRBV19
CASSPRTGYTGELFF
TGTGCCAGTAGTCCCCGGACAGGGTACACCGGGGAGCTGTTTTTT
>TRBD2|TRBJ2-3|few|TRBV24-1
CATHGAGVEDTQYF
TGTGCCACCCACGGTGCGGGAGTGGAAGATACGCAGTATTTT
>.|TRBJ1-1|few|TRBV25-1
CASTPWGDTEAFF
TGTGCCAGCACTCCATGGGGGGACACTGAAGCTTTCTTT
>TRBD1|TRBJ1-3|.|TRBV7-3
CASSLIGPGGIGNTIYF
TGTGCCAGCAGCTTAATTGGGCCAGGGGGAATTGGAAACACCATATATTTT
>.|TRBJ2-7|.|TRBV2
CASSDGRESYEQYF
TGTGCCAGCAGTGACGGCAGGGAGTCCTACGAGCAGTACTTC
>.|TRBJ1-4|few|TRBV6-5
CASSYGNEKLFF
TGTGCCAGCAGTTACGGGAATGAAAAACTGTTTTTT
>TRBD2|TRBJ2-5|few|TRBV6-2/TRBV6-3
CASNGLAEQLQETQYF
TGTGCCAGCAACGGGCTAGCGGAACAATTGCAAGAGACCCAGTACTTC
>.|TRBJ2-5|.|TRBV20-1
CSARPAGGETQYF
TGCAGTGCTAGACCTGCCGGAGGGGAGACCCAGTACTTC
>TRBD1|TRBJ2-5|few|TRBV4-2
CASSQDTGGQGRETQYF
TGTGCCAGCAGCCAAGATACGGGCGGACAGGGGAGAGAGACCCAGTACTTC
>TRBD2|TRBJ2-1|few|TRBV4-3
CASSQDLLAGRQFF
TGCGCCAGCAGCCAAGATCTCCTAGCGGGGAGGCAGTTCTTC
>TRBD1|TRBJ2-7|few|TRBV6-6
CASSHPGTGDYEQYF
TGTGCCAGCAGTCATCCCGGGACAGGGGACTACGAGCAGTACTTC
>.|TRBJ2-1|many|TRBV4-1
CASSQFQGGEQFF
TGCGCCAGCAGCCAGTTTCAAGGGGGTGAGCAGTTCTTC
>TRBD2|TRBJ2-3|few|TRBV5-1
CASSSGLETDTQYF
TGCGCCAGCAGCTCGGGACTAGAGACGGATACGCAGTATTTT
>TRBD1|TRBJ2-7|few|TRBV20-1
CSAREDRYGEQYF
TGCAGTGCTAGAGAGGACAGGTACGGGGAGCAGTACTTC
>.|TRBJ2-5|many|TRBV5-4
CASRFNREETQYF
TGTGCCAGCAGGTTTAACAGGGAGGAGACCCAGTACTTC
>TRBD1|TRBJ1-1|.|TRBV6-1
CASRTEETGAFKAFF
TGTGCCAGCAGGACCGAAGAGACAGGGGCCTTCAAAGCTTTCTTT
>TRBD1|TRBJ2-1|few|TRBV4-2
CASSHRDRENNEQFF
TGTGCCAGCAGCCATAGGGACAGGGAAAACAATGAGCAGTTCTTC
>.|TRBJ2-7|.|TRBV6-1
CASSELPGVDEQYF
TGTGCCAGCAGTGAATTGCCGGGAGTAGACGAGCAGTACTTC
>TRBD2|TRBJ2-1|.|TRBV20-1
CSARASGRIIYNEQFF
TGCAGTGCTAGAGCTAGCGGGAGGATTATCTACAATGAGCAGTTCTTC
>.|TRBJ2-3|many|TRBV2
CASSEADTQYF
TGTGCCAGCAGTGAGGCAGATACGCAGTATTTT
>TRBD1|TRBJ2-3|few|TRBV28
CASRAPGTGVGHTQYF
TGTGCCAGCAGGGCCCCCGGGACAGGGGTCGGGCATACGCAGTATTTT
>TRBD2|TRBJ2-1|many|TRBV9
CASSASNRGVNEQFF
TGTGCCAGCAGCGCCTCAAATCGGGGGGTCAATGAGCAGTTCTTC
>TRBD2|TRBJ2-1|few|TRBV25-1
CASSEHNQIGLAGPPVNEQFF
TGTGCCAGCAGTGAACACAACCAAATCGGACTAGCGGGGCCTCCGGTCAATGAGCAGTTCTTC
>.|TRBJ1-2|.|TRBV12-3/TRBV12-4
CASSLGPSYGYTF
TGTGCCAGCAGTTTGGGACCTTCCTATGGCTACACCTTC
>.|TRBJ1-1|few|TRBV7-9
CASTKRAGGDTEAFF
TGTGCCAGCACCAAAAGGGCTGGGGGGGACACTGAAGCTTTCTTT
>.|TRBJ2-3|few|TRBV20-1
CSAPRWRDTDTQYF
TGCAGTGCCCCCCGCTGGCGTGATACAGATACGCAGTATTTT
>.|TRBJ2-5|many|TRBV21-1
CASSKETQYF
TGTGCCAGCAGCAAAGAGACCCAGTACTTC
>.|TRBJ2-7|.|TRBV28
CASSIKVYEQYF
TGTGCCAGCAGCATTAAGGTATACGAGCAGTACTTC
>.|TRBJ1-2|few|TRBV11-2
CASSPTLFYGYTF
TGTGCCAGCAGCCCCACTCTCTTCTATGGCTACACCTTC
>TRBD2|TRBJ2-1|.|TRBV6-5
CASSSGGSSGYNEQFF
TGTGCCAGCAGTTCCGGGGGGTCTAGCGGATACAATGAGCAGTTCTTC
>.|TRBJ1-1|.|TRBV5-1
CASSAGDLNTEAFF
TGCGCCAGCAGCGCCGGGGACTTGAACACTGAAGCTTTCTTT
>.|TRBJ1-1|.|TRBV7-3
CASSQGPRGSAFF
TGTGCCAGCAGCCAAGGGCCCCGGGGGTCAGCTTTCTTT
>.|TRBJ1-5|many|TRBV5-5
CASSLLIIGDLGSNQPQHF
TGTGCCAGCAGCTTACTCATCATCGGGGACCTAGGGAGCAATCAGCCCCAGCATTTT